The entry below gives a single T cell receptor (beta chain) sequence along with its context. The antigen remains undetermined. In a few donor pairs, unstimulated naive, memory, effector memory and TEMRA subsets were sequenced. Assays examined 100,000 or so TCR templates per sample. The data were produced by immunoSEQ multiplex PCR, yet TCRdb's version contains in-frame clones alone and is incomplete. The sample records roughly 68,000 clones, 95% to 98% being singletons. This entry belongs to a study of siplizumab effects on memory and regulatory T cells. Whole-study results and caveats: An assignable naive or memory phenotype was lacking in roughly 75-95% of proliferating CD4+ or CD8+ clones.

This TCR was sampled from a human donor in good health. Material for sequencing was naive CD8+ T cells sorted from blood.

CDR3 sequence reads: CASSYAGPAYEQYF. The DNA of the CDR3 is TGTGCCAGCAGTTACGCGGGACCCGCCTACGAGCAGTACTTC. V is TRBV6-5 and J is TRBJ2-7; a possible D gene is TRBD2 (6 bases). The germline CDR1 and CDR2 sequences are MNHEY and SVGAGI. This CDR3 spans 14 amino acids. V lost 2 bases and J lost 2, with 10 bases in between.